This T cell receptor (beta chain) was recorded in a study of CD8 T cells in ankylosing spondylitis. Overall study results and limits: Disease-linked clones displayed a CD8+ phenotype and appeared relatively rarely in peripheral blood.

V was trimmed by 4 bases and J by 5 bases, leaving 8 bases between them. Germline V CDR1 and CDR2: SGHAT, FQNNGV. The CDR3 is 13 residues long. This clonotype was recorded at least ten times. Its antigen is undetermined. TCRdb independently ran MiXCR on the 5' RACE reads; one entry per CDR3 protein. The sample carries 100,000 to 150,000 distinct CDR3 sequences, roughly 10% recorded once. The specimen was blood, either unsorted or a sorted T cell fraction (not recorded which). The TCR originated in a female donor with ankylosing spondylitis or in good health (not recorded which). The chain employs TRBV11-2 and TRBJ2-2, with D unresolved. For the CDR3, the DNA is TGTGCCAGCAGCTCCCCGATTACCGGGGAGCTGTTTTTT. It codes for CASSSPITGELFF.